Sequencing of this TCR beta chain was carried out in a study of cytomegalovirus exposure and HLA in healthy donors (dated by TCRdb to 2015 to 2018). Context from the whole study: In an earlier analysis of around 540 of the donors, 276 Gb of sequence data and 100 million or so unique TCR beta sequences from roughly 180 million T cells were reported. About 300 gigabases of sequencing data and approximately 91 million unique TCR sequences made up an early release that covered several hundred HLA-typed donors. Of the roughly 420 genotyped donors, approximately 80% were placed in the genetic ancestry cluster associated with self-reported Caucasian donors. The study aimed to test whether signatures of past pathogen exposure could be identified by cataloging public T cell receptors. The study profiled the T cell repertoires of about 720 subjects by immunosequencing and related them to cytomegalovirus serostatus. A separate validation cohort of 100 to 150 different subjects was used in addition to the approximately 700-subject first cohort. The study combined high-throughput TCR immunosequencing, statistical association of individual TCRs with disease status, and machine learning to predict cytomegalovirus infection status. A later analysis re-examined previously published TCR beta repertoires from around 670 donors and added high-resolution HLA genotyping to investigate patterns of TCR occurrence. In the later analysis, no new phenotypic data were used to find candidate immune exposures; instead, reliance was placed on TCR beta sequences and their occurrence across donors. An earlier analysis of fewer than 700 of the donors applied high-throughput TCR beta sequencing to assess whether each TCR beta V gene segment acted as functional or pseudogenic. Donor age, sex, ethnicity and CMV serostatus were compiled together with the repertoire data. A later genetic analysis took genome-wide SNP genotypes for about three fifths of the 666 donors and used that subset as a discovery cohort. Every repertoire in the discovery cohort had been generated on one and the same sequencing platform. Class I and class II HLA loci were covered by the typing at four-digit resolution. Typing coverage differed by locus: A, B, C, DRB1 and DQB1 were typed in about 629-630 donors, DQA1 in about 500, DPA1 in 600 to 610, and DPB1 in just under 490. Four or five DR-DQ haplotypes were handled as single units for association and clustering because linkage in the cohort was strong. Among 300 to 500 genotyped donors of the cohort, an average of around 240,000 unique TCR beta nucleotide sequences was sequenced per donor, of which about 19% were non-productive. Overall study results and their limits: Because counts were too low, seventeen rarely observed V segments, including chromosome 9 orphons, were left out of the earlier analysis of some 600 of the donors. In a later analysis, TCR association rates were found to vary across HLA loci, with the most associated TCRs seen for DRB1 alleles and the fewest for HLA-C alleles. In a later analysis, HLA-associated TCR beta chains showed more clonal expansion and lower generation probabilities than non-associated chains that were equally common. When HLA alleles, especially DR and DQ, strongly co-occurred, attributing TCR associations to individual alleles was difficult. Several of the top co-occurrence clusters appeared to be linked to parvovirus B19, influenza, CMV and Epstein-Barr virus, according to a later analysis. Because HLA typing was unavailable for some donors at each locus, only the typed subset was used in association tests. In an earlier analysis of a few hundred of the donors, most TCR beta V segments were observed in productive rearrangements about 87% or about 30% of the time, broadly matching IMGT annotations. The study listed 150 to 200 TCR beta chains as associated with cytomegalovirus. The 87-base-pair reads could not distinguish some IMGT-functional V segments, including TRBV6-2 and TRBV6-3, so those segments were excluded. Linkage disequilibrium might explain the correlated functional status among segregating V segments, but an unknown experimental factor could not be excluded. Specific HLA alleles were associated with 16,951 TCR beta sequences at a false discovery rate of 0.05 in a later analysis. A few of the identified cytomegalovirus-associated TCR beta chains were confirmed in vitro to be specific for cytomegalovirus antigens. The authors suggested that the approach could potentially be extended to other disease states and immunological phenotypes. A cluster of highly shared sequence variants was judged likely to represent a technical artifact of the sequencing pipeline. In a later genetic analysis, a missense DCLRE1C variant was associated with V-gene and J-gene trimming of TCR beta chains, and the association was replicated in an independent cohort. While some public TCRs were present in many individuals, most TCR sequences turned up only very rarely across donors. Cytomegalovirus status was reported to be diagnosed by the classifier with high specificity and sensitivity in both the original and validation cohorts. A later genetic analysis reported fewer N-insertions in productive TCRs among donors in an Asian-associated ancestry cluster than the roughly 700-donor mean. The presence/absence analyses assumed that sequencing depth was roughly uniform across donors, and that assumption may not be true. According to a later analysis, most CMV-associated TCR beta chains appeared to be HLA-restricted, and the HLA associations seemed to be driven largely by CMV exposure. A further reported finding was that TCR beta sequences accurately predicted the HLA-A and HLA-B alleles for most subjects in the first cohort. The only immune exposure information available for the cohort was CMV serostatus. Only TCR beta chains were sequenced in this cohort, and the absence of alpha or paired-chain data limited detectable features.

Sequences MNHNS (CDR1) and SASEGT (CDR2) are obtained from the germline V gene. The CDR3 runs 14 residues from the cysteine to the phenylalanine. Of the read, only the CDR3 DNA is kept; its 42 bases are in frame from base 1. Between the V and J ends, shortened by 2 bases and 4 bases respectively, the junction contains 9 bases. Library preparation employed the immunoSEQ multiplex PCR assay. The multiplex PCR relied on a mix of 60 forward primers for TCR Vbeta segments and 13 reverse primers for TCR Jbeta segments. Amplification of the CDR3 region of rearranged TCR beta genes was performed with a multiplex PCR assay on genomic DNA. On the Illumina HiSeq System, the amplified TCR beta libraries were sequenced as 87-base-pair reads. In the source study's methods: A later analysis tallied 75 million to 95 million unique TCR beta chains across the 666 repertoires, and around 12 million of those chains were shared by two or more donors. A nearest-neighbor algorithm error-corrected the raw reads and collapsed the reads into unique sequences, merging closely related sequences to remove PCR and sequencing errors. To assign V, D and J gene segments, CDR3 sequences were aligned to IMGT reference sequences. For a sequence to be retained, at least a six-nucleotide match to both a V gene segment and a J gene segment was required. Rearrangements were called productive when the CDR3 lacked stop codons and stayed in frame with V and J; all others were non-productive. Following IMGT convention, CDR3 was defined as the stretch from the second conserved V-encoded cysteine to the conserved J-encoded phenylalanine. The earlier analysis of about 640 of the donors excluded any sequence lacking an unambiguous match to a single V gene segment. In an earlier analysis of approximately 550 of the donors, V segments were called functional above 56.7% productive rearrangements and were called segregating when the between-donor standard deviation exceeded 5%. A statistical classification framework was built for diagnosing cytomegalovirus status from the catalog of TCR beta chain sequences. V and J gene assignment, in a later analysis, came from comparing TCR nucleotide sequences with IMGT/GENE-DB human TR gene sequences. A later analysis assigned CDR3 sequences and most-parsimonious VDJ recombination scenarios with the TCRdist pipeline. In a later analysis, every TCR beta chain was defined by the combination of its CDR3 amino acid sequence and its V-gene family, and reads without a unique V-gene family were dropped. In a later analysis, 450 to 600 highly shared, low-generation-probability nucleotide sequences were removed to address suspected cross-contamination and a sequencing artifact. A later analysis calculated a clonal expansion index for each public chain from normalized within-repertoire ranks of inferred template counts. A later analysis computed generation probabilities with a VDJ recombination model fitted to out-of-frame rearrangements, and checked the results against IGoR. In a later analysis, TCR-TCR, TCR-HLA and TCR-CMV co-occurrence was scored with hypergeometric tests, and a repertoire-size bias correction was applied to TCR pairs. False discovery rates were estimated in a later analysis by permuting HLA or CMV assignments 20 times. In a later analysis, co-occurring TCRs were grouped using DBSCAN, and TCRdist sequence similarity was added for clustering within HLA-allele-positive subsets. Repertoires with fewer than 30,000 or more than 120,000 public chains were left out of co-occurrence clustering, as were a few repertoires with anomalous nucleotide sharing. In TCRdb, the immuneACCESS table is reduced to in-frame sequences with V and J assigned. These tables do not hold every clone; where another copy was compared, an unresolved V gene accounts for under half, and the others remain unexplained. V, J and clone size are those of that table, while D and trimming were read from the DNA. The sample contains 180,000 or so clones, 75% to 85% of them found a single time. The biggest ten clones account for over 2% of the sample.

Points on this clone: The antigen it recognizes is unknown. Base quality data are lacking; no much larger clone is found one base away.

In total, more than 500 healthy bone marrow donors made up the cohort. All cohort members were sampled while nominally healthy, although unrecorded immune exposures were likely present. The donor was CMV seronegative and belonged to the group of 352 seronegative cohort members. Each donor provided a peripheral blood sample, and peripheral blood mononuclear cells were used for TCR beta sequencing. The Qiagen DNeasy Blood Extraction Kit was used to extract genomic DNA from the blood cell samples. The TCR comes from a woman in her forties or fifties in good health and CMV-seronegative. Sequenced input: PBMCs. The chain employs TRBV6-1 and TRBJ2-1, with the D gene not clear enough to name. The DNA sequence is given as TGTGCCAGCAGTGAAATTACACCTTACAATGAGCAGTTCTTC. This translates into CASSEITPYNEQFF.